The sequence of this TCR beta chain was determined in a study of T cell responses to AZD1222 COVID-19 vaccine. Study at large: Some second doses came at about 4 weeks and others at about 12 weeks; these were pooled. Study results and limitations: Of the AZD1222 recipients, only 5 or 6 were seropositive at baseline. Unmutated variant regions reportedly attract nearly half of all spike-specific TCRs. Scientists sampled the repertoires only once the peak T cell response had passed.

The CDR3 is 15 amino acids. Looked up from germline, CDR1 is LGHNA and CDR2 is YSLEER. Trimming cost V 2 bases and J 4 bases, with 12 bases left between them. Worth noting for this clone: Its antigen remains unidentified.

Measured with immunoSEQ multiplex PCR; TCRdb has only the in-frame clones, and not every one. The sample consists of about 120,000 clones, 75% to 90% of them appearing once. The chain is built from TRBV4-3 and TRBJ2-1; D is undetermined. The source is an adult in good health. Specimen: peripheral blood, collected on day 0 of AZD1222 vaccination. The CDR3 DNA reads TGCGCCAGCAGCCAAAATAGGCGCGGATACAATGAGCAGTTCTTC. Translating gives CASSQNRRGYNEQFF.